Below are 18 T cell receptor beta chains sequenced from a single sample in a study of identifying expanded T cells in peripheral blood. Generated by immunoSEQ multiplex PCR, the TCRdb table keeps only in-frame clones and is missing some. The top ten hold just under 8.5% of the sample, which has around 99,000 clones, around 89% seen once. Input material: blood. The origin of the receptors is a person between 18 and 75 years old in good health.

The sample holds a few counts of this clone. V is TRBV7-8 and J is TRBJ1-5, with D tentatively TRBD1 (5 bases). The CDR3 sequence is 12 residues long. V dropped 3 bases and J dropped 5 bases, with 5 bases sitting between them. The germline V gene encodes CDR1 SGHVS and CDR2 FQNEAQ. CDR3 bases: TGTGCCAGCAGCTTGACAGATCAGCCCCAGCATTTT. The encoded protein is CASSLTDQPQHF.

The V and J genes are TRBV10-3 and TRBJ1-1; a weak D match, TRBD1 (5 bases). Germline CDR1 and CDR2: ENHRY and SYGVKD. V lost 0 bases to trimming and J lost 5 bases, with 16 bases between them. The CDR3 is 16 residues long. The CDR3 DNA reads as TGTGCCATCAGTGAGTCGGGGAACAGGATGGGGACTGAAGCTTTCTTT. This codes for CAISESGNRMGTEAFF.

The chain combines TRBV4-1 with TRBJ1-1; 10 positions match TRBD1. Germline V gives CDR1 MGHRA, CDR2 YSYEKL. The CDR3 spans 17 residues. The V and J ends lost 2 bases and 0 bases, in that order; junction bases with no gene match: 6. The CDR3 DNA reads TGCGCCAGCAGCCAACCGACAGGGGGCGCTTTGAACACTGAAGCTTTCTTT. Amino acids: CASSQPTGGALNTEAFF.

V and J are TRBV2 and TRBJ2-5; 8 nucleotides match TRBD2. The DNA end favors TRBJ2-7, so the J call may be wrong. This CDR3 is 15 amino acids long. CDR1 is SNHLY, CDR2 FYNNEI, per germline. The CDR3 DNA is TGTGCCAGCAGTGAAGCAAGGGCGGGGGGCTACGAGCAGTACTTC. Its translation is CASSEARAGGYEQYF.

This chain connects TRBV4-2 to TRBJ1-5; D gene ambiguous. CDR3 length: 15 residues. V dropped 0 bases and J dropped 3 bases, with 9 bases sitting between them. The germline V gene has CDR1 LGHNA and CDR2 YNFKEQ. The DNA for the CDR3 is TGTGCCAGCAGCCAAGATCGTCGGGACAATCAGCCCCAGCATTTT. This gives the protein CASSQDRRDNQPQHF.

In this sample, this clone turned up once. The CDR3 nucleotides are TGTGCCAGCTCACCCAATACGAACACTGAAGCTTTCTTT. Translating it yields CASSPNTNTEAFF. J is TRBJ1-1 and V is TRBV18; D uncertain. V was cut by 3 bases and J by 1 base, with 6 bases left in between. CDR1 is KGHSH and CDR2 is LQKENI in the germline V gene. The CDR3 runs 13 residues.

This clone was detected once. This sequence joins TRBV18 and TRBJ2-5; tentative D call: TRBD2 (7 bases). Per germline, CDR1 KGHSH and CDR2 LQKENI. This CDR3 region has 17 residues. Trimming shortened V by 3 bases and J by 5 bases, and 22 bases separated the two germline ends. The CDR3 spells CASSPPLGQGRVETQYF. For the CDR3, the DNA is TGTGCCAGCTCACCGCCCCTGGGGCAGGGGAGGGTCGAGACCCAGTACTTC.

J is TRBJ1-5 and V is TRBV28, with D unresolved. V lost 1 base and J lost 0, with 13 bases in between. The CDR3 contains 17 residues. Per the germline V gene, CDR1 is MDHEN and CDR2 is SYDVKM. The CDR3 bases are TGTGCCAGCAGTTTATCGAGGCCGTATTATAGCAATCAGCCCCAGCATTTT. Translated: CASSLSRPYYSNQPQHF.

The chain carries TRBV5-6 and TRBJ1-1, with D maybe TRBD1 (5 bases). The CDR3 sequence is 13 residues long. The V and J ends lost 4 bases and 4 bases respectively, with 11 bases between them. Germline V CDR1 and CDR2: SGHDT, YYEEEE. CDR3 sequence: CASSDPGLTEAFF. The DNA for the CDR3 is TGTGCCAGCAGCGACCCGGGGCTCACTGAAGCTTTCTTT.

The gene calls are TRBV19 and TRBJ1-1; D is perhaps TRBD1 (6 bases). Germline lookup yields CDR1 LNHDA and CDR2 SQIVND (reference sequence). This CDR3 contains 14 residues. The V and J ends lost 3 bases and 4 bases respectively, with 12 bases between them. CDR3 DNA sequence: TGTGCCAGTAGTATTTTGAGGGGGGGCACTGAAGCTTTCTTT. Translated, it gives CASSILRGGTEAFF.

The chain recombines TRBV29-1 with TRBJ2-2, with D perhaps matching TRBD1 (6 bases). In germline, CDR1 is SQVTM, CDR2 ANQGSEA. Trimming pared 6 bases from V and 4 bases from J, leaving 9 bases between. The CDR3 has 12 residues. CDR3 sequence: CSVGAVTGELFF. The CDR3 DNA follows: TGCAGCGTGGGGGCCGTCACCGGGGAGCTGTTTTTT.

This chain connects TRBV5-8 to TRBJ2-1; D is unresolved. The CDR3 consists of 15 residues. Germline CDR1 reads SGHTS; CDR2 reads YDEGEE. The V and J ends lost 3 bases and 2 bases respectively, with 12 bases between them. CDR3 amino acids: CASSSQSVTYNEQFF. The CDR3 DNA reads TGTGCCAGCAGCTCGCAGTCGGTCACCTACAATGAGCAGTTCTTC. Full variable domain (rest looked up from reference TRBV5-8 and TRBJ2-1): EAGVTQSPTHLIKTRGQQATLRCSPISGHTSVYWYQQALGLGLQFLLWYDEGEERNRGNFPPRFSGRQFPNYSSELNVNALELEDSALYLCASSSQSVTYNEQFFGPGTRLTVL.

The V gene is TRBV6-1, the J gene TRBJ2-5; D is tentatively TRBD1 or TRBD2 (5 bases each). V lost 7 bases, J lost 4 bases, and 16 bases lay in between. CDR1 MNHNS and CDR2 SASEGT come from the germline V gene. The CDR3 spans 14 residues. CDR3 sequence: CASNGGPQGETQYF. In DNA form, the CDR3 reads TGTGCCAGCAATGGGGGACCCCAGGGAGAGACCCAGTACTTC.

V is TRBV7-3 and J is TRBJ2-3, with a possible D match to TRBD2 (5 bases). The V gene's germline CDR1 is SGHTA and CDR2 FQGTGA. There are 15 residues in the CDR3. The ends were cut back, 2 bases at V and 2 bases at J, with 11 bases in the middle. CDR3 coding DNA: TGTGCCAGCAGCTTAGACGGGGAAAACACAGATACGCAGTATTTT. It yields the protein CASSLDGENTDTQYF. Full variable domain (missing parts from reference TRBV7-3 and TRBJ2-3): GAGVSQTPSNKVTEKGKYVELRCDPISGHTALYWYRQSLGQGPEFLIYFQGTGAADDSGLPNDRFFAVRPEGSVSTLKIQRTERGDSAVYLCASSLDGENTDTQYFGPGTRLTVL.

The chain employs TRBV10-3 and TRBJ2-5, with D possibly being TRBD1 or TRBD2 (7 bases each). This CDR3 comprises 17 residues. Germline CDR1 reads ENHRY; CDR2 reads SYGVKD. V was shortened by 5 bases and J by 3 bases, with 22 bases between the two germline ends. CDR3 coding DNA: TGTGCCATCAGTCCCCGTAAGGGGGAGGGGGCTAAAGAGACCCAGTACTTC. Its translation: CAISPRKGEGAKETQYF.

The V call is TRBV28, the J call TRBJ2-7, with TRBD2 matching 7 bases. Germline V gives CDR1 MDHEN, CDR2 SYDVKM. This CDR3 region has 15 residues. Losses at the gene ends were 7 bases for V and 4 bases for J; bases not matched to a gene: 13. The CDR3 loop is CASTAPTSASYEQYF. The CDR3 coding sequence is TGTGCCAGCACCGCTCCCACTAGCGCCTCGTACGAGCAGTACTTC. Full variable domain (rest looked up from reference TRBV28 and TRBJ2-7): DVKVTQSSRYLVKRTGEKVFLECVQDMDHENMFWYRQDPGLGLRLIYFSYDVKMKEKGDIPEGYSVSREKKERFSLILESASTNQTSMYLCASTAPTSASYEQYFGPGTRLTVT.

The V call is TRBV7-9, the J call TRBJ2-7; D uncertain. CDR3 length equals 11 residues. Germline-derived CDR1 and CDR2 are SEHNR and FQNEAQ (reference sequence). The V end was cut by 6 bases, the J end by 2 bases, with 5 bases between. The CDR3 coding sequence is TGTGCCAGCAGTTGGGCCTACGAGCAGTACTTC. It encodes CASSWAYEQYF.

DNA of the CDR3: TGCGCCAGCAGCCACTCCCCGGGGACACAGAACACTGAAGCTTTCTTT. It encodes CASSHSPGTQNTEAFF. The chain couples TRBV4-1 to TRBJ1-1, with a possible D match to TRBD1 (6 bases). Germline loops: CDR1 MGHRA, CDR2 YSYEKL. Deletions cut 3 bases from V and 1 base from J, with 15 bases between. The CDR3 consists of 16 residues.